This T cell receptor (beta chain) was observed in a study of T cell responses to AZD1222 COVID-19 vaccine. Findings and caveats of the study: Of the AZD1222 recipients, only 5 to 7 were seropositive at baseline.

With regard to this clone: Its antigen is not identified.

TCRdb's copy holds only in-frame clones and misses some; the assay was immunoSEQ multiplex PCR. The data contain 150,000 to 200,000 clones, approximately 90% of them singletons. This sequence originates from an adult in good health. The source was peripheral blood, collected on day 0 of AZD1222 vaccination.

The CDR3 DNA reads TGTGCCAGTAGCGATAGGGGGTCTGAAGCTTTCTTT. Protein sequence: CASSDRGSEAFF. V is TRBV19 and J is TRBJ1-1; tentatively, D is TRBD1 (6 bases). The CDR3 spans 12 residues. The germline V gene encodes CDR1 LNHDA and CDR2 SQIVND (reference sequence). V was pared by 6 bases and J by 6 bases, with 11 bases between. The entire variable domain, with the rest obtained from reference TRBV19 and TRBJ1-1, is as follows: DGGITQSPKYLFRKEGQNVTLSCEQNLNHDAMYWYRQDPGQGLRLIYYSQIVNDFQKGDIAEGYSVSREKKESFPLTVTSAQKNPTAFYLCASSDRGSEAFFGQGTRLTVV.